These 9 T cell receptor beta chains were all obtained from the same sample, sequenced in a study of cytomegalovirus exposure and HLA in healthy donors. The PCR contained 60 Vbeta and 13 Jbeta primers. Clones were read by immunoSEQ multiplex PCR, and TCRdb kept only the in-frame ones, dropping some. Among about 190,000 clones listed, approximately 85% were seen once. The specimen was PBMCs. All receptors derive from a woman aged 18-35 years in good health and CMV-seronegative.

V usage is TRBV6-1 and J usage is TRBJ1-2, with 8 bases identical to TRBD1. Germline CDR1 is MNHNS and CDR2 is SASEGT. Trimming took 8 bases from V and 1 from J; bases not matched to a gene: 9. This CDR3 region has 15 residues. CDR3 DNA: TGTGCCAGCGGAGACAGGGGCTACCATAACTATGGCTACACCTTC. As protein: CASGDRGYHNYGYTF.

This chain connects TRBV2 to TRBJ1-3; D remains unclear. CDR1 and CDR2 (germline): SNHLY, FYNNEI. V was pared by 5 bases and J by 7 bases, with 18 bases between. The CDR3 runs 15 residues. The CDR3 region is CASSPPRGGGNTIYF. In nucleotides, the CDR3 is TGTGCCAGCAGTCCCCCGCGGGGAGGAGGCAACACCATATATTTT.

The chain employs TRBV13 and TRBJ2-3, with a weak D call TRBD2 (7 bases). V shed 1 base and J shed 3 bases, with 11 bases lying between them. The CDR3 spans 15 residues. Germline CDR1 is PRHDT and CDR2 is FYEKMQ (reference sequence). This CDR3 reads CASSLVGGATDTQYF. In DNA form, the CDR3 reads TGTGCCAGCAGCTTAGTAGGGGGGGCGACAGATACGCAGTATTTT. The complete variable domain, with remaining parts taken from reference TRBV13 and TRBJ2-3, reads AAGVIQSPRHLIKEKRETATLKCYPIPRHDTVYWYQQGPGQDPQFLISFYEKMQSDKGSIPDRFSAQQFSDYHSELNMSSLELGDSALYFCASSLVGGATDTQYFGPGTRLTVL.

The CDR3 DNA reads as TGTGCCAGCAGTGAAGGGGGCAGGGGGAACTATGGCTACACCTTC. This codes for CASSEGGRGNYGYTF. This chain uses TRBV6-1 with TRBJ1-2; the match to TRBD1 covers 7 bases. The CDR3 totals 15 residues. V gave up 1 base and J gave up 2 bases; unmatched junction bases: 4. The germline gives CDR1 MNHNS, CDR2 SASEGT.

This chain joins TRBV2 and TRBJ1-1; D is undetermined. The germline CDR1 and CDR2 sequences are SNHLY and FYNNEI. The length of the CDR3 is 13 residues. The V and J ends lost 8 bases and 0 bases respectively, with 10 bases between them. The CDR3 nucleotides read TGTGCCAGCGCACAGACGATGAACACTGAAGCTTTCTTT. This codes for CASAQTMNTEAFF.

A note on this clone: The junction departs from the called germline gene at one end, perhaps through a read error. The rearrangement joins TRBV4-1 to TRBJ2-7; 7 nucleotides agree with TRBD1. From germline, CDR1 is MGHRA and CDR2 YSYEKL. CDR3 length: 13 residues. The CDR3 DNA follows: TGCGCCAGCAGCCAAGACTTCCCGGGACAGCTGAACTTC. This sequence encodes CASSQDFPGQLNF.

The genes are TRBV18 and TRBJ2-1, with 8 nucleotides matching TRBD2. The V gene's germline CDR1 is KGHSH and CDR2 LQKENI. This CDR3 is built from 14 residues. V was pared by 1 base and J by 9 bases, with 5 bases of the junction left unmatched. CDR3 nucleotide sequence: TGTGCCAGCTCACCACGGCGGGGGGCGAGTGAGCAGTTCTTC. Its translation is CASSPRRGASEQFF. The full variable domain, its missing parts supplied by reference TRBV18 and TRBJ2-1, is NAGVMQNPRHLVRRRGQEARLRCSPMKGHSHVYWYRQLPEEGLKFMVYLQKENIIDESGMPKERFSAEFPKEGPSILRIQQVVRGDSAAYFCASSPRRGASEQFFGPGTRLTVL.

CDR3 nucleotides: TGTGCCAGCAGAACGGGGGGGGCGGAGACCGGGGAGCTGTTTTTT. Amino acids: CASRTGGAETGELFF. The chain recombines TRBV6-5 with TRBJ2-2, with 8 bases lining up with TRBD2. Germline V gene lookup returns CDR1 MNHEY and CDR2 SVGAGI. J was trimmed by 5 bases and V by 6 bases; bases with no gene match: 8. This CDR3 is 15 amino acids long.

The rearrangement uses TRBV29-1 and TRBJ2-2, with 9 bases matching TRBD1. Germline lookup yields CDR1 SQVTM and CDR2 ANQGSEA. The CDR3 length is 16 residues. J gave up 2 bases and V 5 bases, and 9 bases lay outside the gene matches. The CDR3 spells CSVTNRTGVNTGELFF. The CDR3 nucleotides read TGCAGCGTTACCAATCGGACAGGGGTTAACACCGGGGAGCTGTTTTTT.